The rows below give T cell receptor beta chains drawn from one sample of a study of a mutant IDH1 vaccine in newly diagnosed glioma. The table came from immunoSEQ multiplex PCR; TCRdb's copy has only in-frame clones and leaves some out. The table includes approximately 39,000 clones, around 81% detected once. These receptors have no known antigen. The sequences come from PBMCs, collected from a glioma patient whose treatment included an IDH1 peptide vaccine. The origin of the receptors is a man in his fifties or sixties with glioma. Both conserved end residues are part of each CDR3. Each record gives: D gene, J gene, clone size, V gene, CDR3 protein, CDR3 DNA. D genes are given only for firm matches. Clone size is not always given. Where it is, it says once, few, many or a class for expanded clones.

>NA|TRBJ1-5|NA|TRBV28
CASTTWVDGNQPQHF
TGTGCCAGCACGACATGGGTGGATGGCAATCAGCCCCAGCATTTT
>NA|TRBJ2-2|NA|TRBV19
CASRILVGTGELFF
TGTGCCAGTAGGATCCTCGTCGGCACCGGGGAGCTGTTTTTT
>NA|TRBJ2-3|NA|TRBV6-4
CASSPGEVKDTQYF
TGTGCCAGCAGTCCGGGGGAGGTCAAAGATACGCAGTATTTT
>TRBD1|TRBJ2-1|NA|TRBV2
CATQPRDRDNEQFF
TGTGCCACCCAACCCCGGGACAGGGACAATGAGCAGTTCTTC
>TRBD1|TRBJ2-5|NA|TRBV10-3
CAISKSGTDETQYF
TGTGCCATCAGTAAATCCGGGACAGACGAGACCCAGTACTTC
>NA|TRBJ2-7|NA|TRBV6-1
CASRLYEQYF
TGTGCCAGCAGACTCTACGAGCAGTACTTC
>TRBD1|TRBJ1-2|once|TRBV6-5
CASTYRGLYTF
TGTGCCAGCACTTACAGGGGGCTCTACACCTTC
>NA|TRBJ1-4|NA|TRBV4-1
CASSQVGTGTNEKLFF
TGCGCCAGCAGCCAAGTCGGGACGGGAACTAATGAAAAACTGTTTTTT
>TRBD2|TRBJ2-1|NA|TRBV7-9
CASSLAGGPVGFF
TGTGCCAGCAGCTTAGCGGGAGGGCCGGTGGGGTTCTTC
>NA|TRBJ1-1|NA|TRBV28
CASSFQMSTEAFF
TGTGCCAGCAGTTTTCAGATGAGCACTGAAGCTTTCTTT
>NA|TRBJ2-5|NA|TRBV2
CASSDGGLKETQYF
TGTGCCAGCAGTGACGGAGGGCTTAAAGAGACCCAGTACTTC
>TRBD1|TRBJ1-2|NA|TRBV6-5
CASSRTGNGYTF
TGTGCCAGCAGTAGGACAGGGAATGGCTACACCTTC
>NA|TRBJ1-1|once|TRBV7-6
CASSLSVNTEAFF
TGTGCCAGCAGCTTAAGTGTGAACACTGAAGCTTTCTTT
>NA|TRBJ1-2|NA|TRBV6-6
CASSIGVQGGSYGYTF
TGTGCCAGCAGTATAGGGGTACAGGGAGGCTCCTATGGCTACACCTTC
>NA|TRBJ2-3|NA|TRBV14
CASSLYRRGPLDTQYF
TGTGCCAGCAGCCTATACCGGAGGGGGCCCCTAGATACGCAGTATTTT
>NA|TRBJ1-2|NA|TRBV9
CASSVGRVEGYTF
TGTGCCAGCAGCGTCGGTAGGGTCGAGGGCTACACCTTC
>NA|TRBJ1-2|NA|TRBV6-1
CASSETLESNYGYTF
TGTGCCAGCAGTGAAACTTTAGAGAGTAACTATGGCTACACCTTC
>NA|TRBJ1-5|NA|TRBV9
CASSVADYQPQHF
TGTGCCAGCAGCGTAGCGGATTATCAGCCCCAGCATTTT
>NA|TRBJ1-2|NA|TRBV5-4
CASRKTGRGDGYTF
TGTGCCAGCAGAAAGACAGGCCGGGGGGATGGCTACACCTTC
>NA|TRBJ2-6|NA|TRBV14
CASSQDLAGANVLTF
TGTGCCAGCAGCCAAGATCTAGCTGGGGCCAACGTCCTGACTTTC
>NA|TRBJ2-2|NA|TRBV2
CASSEVRQTGELFF
TGTGCCAGCAGTGAAGTGAGACAGACCGGGGAGCTGTTTTTT
>TRBD2|TRBJ2-7|once|TRBV29-1
CSVETGGGYEQYF
TGCAGCGTTGAGACGGGAGGGGGTTACGAGCAGTACTTC